Below are 20 T cell receptor beta chains sequenced from a single sample in a study of Graves' ophthalmopathy and Graves' hyperthyroidism. RNA transcripts were the source from which TCR beta CDR3 regions were amplified. After a first-round RT-PCR with HTBI primers, a second-round multiplex PCR was run. MiXCR, applied by TCRdb to the multiplex PCR reads, yields one record per CDR3 protein. Among about 400,000 distinct CDR3 sequences listed, roughly 15% were seen once. The sample comprised peripheral blood. The receptors shown here come from a woman aged 18-29 years with stable Graves' hyperthyroidism.

This clonotype occurred many times. The chain links TRBV20-1 to TRBJ1-5, with TRBD1 matching over 10 bases. The CDR3 has 17 residues. Germline V gene sequence: CDR1 DFQATT, CDR2 SNEGSKA (reference sequence). The V gene end was trimmed by 3 bases and the J gene end by 2 bases; junction bases not matched to a gene: 10. CDR3 nucleotides: TGCAGTGCTAGGGACGACAGGGGGCTCTATGGCAATCAGCCCCAGCATTTT. It codes for CSARDDRGLYGNQPQHF.

This clonotype appeared many times. V is TRBV7-2 and J is TRBJ2-5; perhaps D is TRBD1 or TRBD2 (5 bases each). The germline gives CDR1 SGHTA, CDR2 FQGNSA. V lost 4 bases to trimming and J lost 3 bases, with 12 bases between them. This CDR3 has 14 residues. The CDR3 DNA sequence: TGTGCCAGCAGCTCCGTCCGGGACGAAGAGACCCAGTACTTC. It codes for CASSSVRDEETQYF.

This clonotype has a count of ten or more. The CDR3 region has the DNA TGTGCCAGCAGCCAAGATCTGGGAACCTACGAGCAGTACTTC. It translates to CASSQDLGTYEQYF. This rearrangement joins TRBV14 to TRBJ2-7, with D unclear. Looked up from germline, CDR1 is SGHDN and CDR2 is FVKESK. There are 14 residues in the CDR3. V was clipped by 0 bases and J by 2 bases, with 8 bases between them.

The chain carries TRBV12-3 or TRBV12-4 and TRBJ1-2; no definite D call. Trimming took 4 bases from V and 4 from J, leaving 10 bases between them. The CDR3 loop spans 13 amino acids. CDR3 protein: CASSSPFGYGYTF. As DNA, the CDR3 is TGTGCCAGCAGTTCCCCTTTCGGCTATGGCTACACCTTC.

A few counts support this clonotype. The CDR3 DNA follows: TGTGCCAGCAGCGAATACGGGGGGGATCAGCCCCAGCATTTT. It encodes CASSEYGGDQPQHF. The chain recombines TRBV9 with TRBJ1-5, with D maybe TRBD1 (5 bases). With 3 bases removed from V and 5 bases from J, the gap between germline ends came to 12 bases. From germline, CDR1 is SGDLS and CDR2 YYNGEE. This CDR3 comprises 14 residues. The whole variable domain, remainder taken from reference TRBV9 and TRBJ1-5, is DSGVTQTPKHLITATGQRVTLRCSPRSGDLSVYWYQQSLDQGLQFLIQYYNGEERAKGNILERFSAQQFPDLHSELNLSSLELGDSALYFCASSEYGGDQPQHFGDGTRLSIL.

This clonotype was counted at least ten times. V is TRBV5-1 and J is TRBJ2-2; 9 bases fit TRBD1. Germline V gives CDR1 SGHRS, CDR2 YFSETQ. The J segment lost 6 bases and the V segment lost 2 bases, leaving 2 bases of the junction unmatched. This CDR3 is 14 amino acids long. CDR3 coding DNA: TGCGCCAGCAGCTTCCGACAGGGGGCCGGGGAGCTGTTTTTT. Amino acids: CASSFRQGAGELFF.

This clonotype was recorded many times. V gene TRBV7-2 combines with J gene TRBJ1-1; D not certain. Trimming took off 5 bases at V and 11 bases at J, with 15 bases between the two ends. The CDR3 covers 12 residues. The germline V gene encodes CDR1 SGHTA and CDR2 FQGNSA. Here the CDR3 reads CASSPLGAMAFF. The CDR3 DNA sequence: TGTGCCAGCAGCCCCCTGGGCGCGATGGCTTTCTTT.

This clonotype was found many times. The chain links TRBV20-1 to TRBJ1-5; the match to TRBD1 covers 7 bases. The CDR3 has 15 residues. V dropped 0 bases and J dropped 7; count of bases not matched to a gene: 9. Germline V lookup: CDR1 DFQATT, CDR2 SNEGSKA (reference sequence). The CDR3 DNA reads as TGCAGTGCTAGAGACCAACAGGGGTTAGGGCAGCCCCAGCATTTT. Residues: CSARDQQGLGQPQHF.

The V and J genes are TRBV12-3 or TRBV12-4 and TRBJ1-3, with TRBD1 matching over 7 bases. V gave up 6 bases and J gave up 11 bases; unmatched junction bases: 7. CDR3 size: 12 residues. The CDR3 DNA reads TGTGCCAGCAGATTACAGGGGACCGCCATATATTTT. The encoded protein is CASRLQGTAIYF.

The rearrangement joins TRBV2 to TRBJ1-5; D is possibly TRBD1 (5 bases). Germline CDR1 SNHLY, CDR2 FYNNEI. The CDR3 runs 14 residues. Trimming took 8 bases from V and 5 from J, leaving 16 bases between them. CDR3 nucleotides: TGTGCCAGCTGGGGGGGATTCGGGGATCAGCCCCAGCATTTT. Translating it yields CASWGGFGDQPQHF.

This clonotype was counted at least ten times. This chain links TRBV6-1 with TRBJ2-2; D is ambiguous. CDR1 and CDR2 from the germline V gene are MNHNS and SASEGT. The CDR3 spans 14 residues. Trimming took off 2 bases at V and 4 bases at J, with 8 bases between the two ends. CDR3 amino acids: CASSELQSTGELFF. CDR3 bases: TGTGCCAGCAGTGAATTGCAGAGCACCGGGGAGCTGTTTTTT.

This clonotype was recorded many times. The rearrangement links TRBV6-2 or TRBV6-3 to TRBJ1-1; no clear D gene. V lost 5 bases and J 5 bases, leaving 15 bases between the germline ends. The CDR3 contains 14 residues. CDR1 and CDR2 from the germline V gene are MNHEY and SVGEGT. The CDR3 loop is CASSLGWKKTEAFF. The CDR3 bases are TGTGCCAGCAGTCTTGGGTGGAAGAAGACTGAAGCTTTCTTT.

This clonotype was seen repeatedly, ten times or more. The chain combines TRBV12-3 or TRBV12-4 with TRBJ1-1, with a possible D match to TRBD1 (5 bases). The CDR3 consists of 16 residues. The V gene lost 5 bases and the J gene lost 4 bases, with 20 bases spanning the gap. The CDR3 DNA sequence: TGTGCCAGCAGTGAAGACAGTATGAGGCCCACCACTGAAGCTTTCTTT. It yields the protein CASSEDSMRPTTEAFF.

The sample holds one count of this clonotype. The J gene is TRBJ1-1, the V gene TRBV5-2. TRBV5-2 constitutes a pseudogene. The CDR3 sequence is 18 residues long. The CDR3 here is CASKFIGITDDMNTEAFF. CDR3 DNA: TGTGCCAGCAAGTTCATAGGGATTACTGATGACATGAACACTGAAGCTTTCTTT.

This clonotype was counted at least ten times. The chain employs TRBV12-3 or TRBV12-4 and TRBJ1-5; a possible D gene is TRBD1 (5 bases). V was cut by 2 bases and J by 9 bases, with 20 bases left in between. The CDR3 has 16 amino acids. CDR3 nucleotides: TGTGCCAGCAGTTTACGTTCCGGGGGAGGCATGGGGCCCCAGCATTTT. The encoded protein is CASSLRSGGGMGPQHF.

This clonotype has at least ten counts. The chain has TRBV15 and TRBJ1-2, with D perhaps TRBD1 (6 bases). Germline CDR1 LNHNV, CDR2 YYDKDF (reference sequence). The V end was cut by 0 bases, the J end by 6 bases, with 14 bases between. This CDR3 has 15 amino acids. The CDR3 DNA sequence: TGTGCCACCAGCAGAGATCTGGGGGGGGACAATGGCTACACCTTC. Its translation: CATSRDLGGDNGYTF.

There are many counts of this clonotype. The J gene is TRBJ1-1, the V gene TRBV20-1, with D maybe TRBD1 (6 bases). The germline CDR1 and CDR2 sequences are DFQATT and SNEGSKA (reference sequence). The V gene lost 6 bases and the J gene lost 3 bases, with 20 bases spanning the gap. CDR3 size: 15 residues. DNA of the CDR3: TGCAGTGCCCTCCCTAGGGGCAGGGGACACACTGAAGCTTTCTTT. Its protein is CSALPRGRGHTEAFF.

In this sample, this clonotype turned up a few times. The CDR3 DNA follows: TGTGCCAGTAGTCCCCCCTTGGGGGGGAACACCTTC. It yields the protein CASSPPLGGNTF. The V call is TRBV19, the J call TRBJ1-2; possible D gene TRBD1, 5 bases. Germline CDR1 is LNHDA and CDR2 is SQIVND (reference sequence). The CDR3 sequence is 12 residues long. Trimming pared 5 bases from V and 12 bases from J, leaving 16 bases between.

J is TRBJ2-5 and V is TRBV12-3 or TRBV12-4; TRBD2 aligns across 13 bases. J was trimmed by 3 bases and V by 4 bases; bases with no gene match: 11. The length of the CDR3 is 18 residues. The CDR3 region has the DNA TGTGCCAGCAGTTCCCGACTAGCGGGGGGCCGAGTTGAAGAGACCCAGTACTTC. It yields the protein CASSSRLAGGRVEETQYF.

The table lists this clonotype with a count of one. With a much larger clone just one base away, this may be a read error. The chain uses TRBV7-9 and TRBJ1-1, with D unclear. Per germline, CDR1 SEHNR and CDR2 FQNEAQ (reference sequence). CDR3 length equals 13 residues. CDR3 coding DNA: TGTGCCAGCAGCTTAGAGGCCAACACTGTAGCTTTCTTT. It specifies CASSLEANTVAFF.